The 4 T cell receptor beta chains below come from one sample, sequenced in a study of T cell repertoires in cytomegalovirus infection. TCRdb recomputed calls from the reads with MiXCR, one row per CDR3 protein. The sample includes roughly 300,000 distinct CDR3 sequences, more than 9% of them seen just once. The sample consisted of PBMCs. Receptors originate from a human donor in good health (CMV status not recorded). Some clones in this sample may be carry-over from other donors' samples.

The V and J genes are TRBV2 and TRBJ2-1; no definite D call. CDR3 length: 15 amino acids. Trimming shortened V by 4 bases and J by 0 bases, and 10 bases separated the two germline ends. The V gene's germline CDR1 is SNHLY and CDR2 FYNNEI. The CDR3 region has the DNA TGTGCCAGCAGTGTTGCCCGTACCTCCTACAATGAGCAGTTCTTC. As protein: CASSVARTSYNEQFF.

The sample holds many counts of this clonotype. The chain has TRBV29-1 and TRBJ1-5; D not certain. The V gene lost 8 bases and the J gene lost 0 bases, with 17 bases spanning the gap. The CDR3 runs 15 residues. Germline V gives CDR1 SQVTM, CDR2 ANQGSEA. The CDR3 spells CSPDSGTNSNQPQHF. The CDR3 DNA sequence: TGCAGCCCCGACTCAGGAACTAATAGCAATCAGCCCCAGCATTTT.

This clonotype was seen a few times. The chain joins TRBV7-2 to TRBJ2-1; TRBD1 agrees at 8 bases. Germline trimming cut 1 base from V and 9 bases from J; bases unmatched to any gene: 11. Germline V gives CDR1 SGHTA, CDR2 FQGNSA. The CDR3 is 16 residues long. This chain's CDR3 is CASSLGSRGRSSEQFF. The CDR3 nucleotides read TGTGCCAGCAGCTTAGGATCCAGGGGGCGCAGTAGTGAGCAGTTCTTC.

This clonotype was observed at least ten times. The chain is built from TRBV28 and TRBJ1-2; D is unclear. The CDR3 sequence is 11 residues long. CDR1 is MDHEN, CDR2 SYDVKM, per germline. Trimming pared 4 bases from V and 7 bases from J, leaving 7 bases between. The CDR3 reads CASSYRVGYTF. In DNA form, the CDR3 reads TGTGCCAGCAGTTATCGCGTTGGCTACACCTTC.